The T cell receptor (beta chain) under discussion was sequenced for a study of blood T cell repertoires in COVID-19. Background on the study: The study drew acute and convalescent COVID-19 samples from the United States, Italy and Spain. The cDNA or gDNA used as material had been derived from T cells, B-cell-depleted T cells, or PBMCs.

This clone has a single count. Between the trimmed V and J ends, which lost 8 bases and 5 bases, there was a span of 22 bases. CDR3 length: 15 residues. CDR1 PRHDT and CDR2 FYEKMQ come from the germline V gene (reference sequence). Produced via immunoSEQ multiplex PCR; TCRdb's table is partial and in-frame only. Among approximately 260,000 clones listed, about 88% were seen once. This TCR was recovered from a woman in her thirties or forties who had recovered from COVID-19. The sample consisted of peripheral blood. The chain employs TRBV13 and TRBJ2-7, with a weak D call TRBD2 (6 bases). For the CDR3, the DNA is TGTGCCAGCGGATATCGTCCCGGAGGGTTCCACGAGCAGTACTTC. Translating it yields CASGYRPGGFHEQYF. Filled out from reference TRBV13 and TRBJ2-7, the complete variable domain reads AAGVIQSPRHLIKEKRETATLKCYPIPRHDTVYWYQQGPGQDPQFLISFYEKMQSDKGSIPDRFSAQQFSDYHSELNMSSLELGDSALYFCASGYRPGGFHEQYFGPGTRLTVT.